This T cell receptor (beta chain) was captured in a study of human T cells and chemical hapten exposure. Study-level information: The study patch tested 0.01% DPC on the upper back and read results at 6 days. TCR yields per sample varied mostly from small pooled library volume differences.

One entry per CDR3 protein, called by TCRdb with MiXCR from the RACE reads. The sample contains a few hundred thousand distinct CDR3 sequences, more than 4.5% of which appear only once. V was cut by 3 bases and J by 3 bases, with 8 bases left in between. The CDR3 extends over 13 amino acids. From germline, CDR1 is SNHLY and CDR2 FYNNEI. The time point was: patch test 1, 2 weeks after DPC sensitization. Noted treatment: therapeutic diphenylcyclopropenone sensitization with weekly scalp DPC. Regarding the study as a whole: TCRs at a frequency above 1 in 1000 stayed unchanged with DPC sensitization. As patch test score rose, PT1 expanded TCR counts tended to rise as well.

This clonotype was seen repeatedly, ten times or more. Its cognate antigen is unknown. Sequenced material: whole blood, taken in connection with sensitization to the hapten diphenylcyclopropenone (DPC). The chain combines TRBV2 with TRBJ1-1, with D hard to call. This clonotype was sampled from a woman between 45 and 60 years old with alopecia areata. Some clones in this sample may be carry-over from other donors' samples. DNA for the CDR3: TGTGCCAGCAGTGATGTGAGGGACACTGAAGCTTTCTTT. Translation: CASSDVRDTEAFF.